These T cell receptor beta chains were read from a single sample in a study of technical replicates of blood from a handful of donors. The method was immunoSEQ multiplex PCR; TCRdb's version includes in-frame clones alone and lacks a portion of them. Seen here are 74,000 or so clones, about 96% observed once, and the top ten hold 0.2%. The sequenced sample was T cells isolated from PBMCs. These receptor sequences come from a human donor in good health. Each CDR3 is given with its conserved first and last residue. A D gene is named only where the DNA matches it firmly. Not every row has a clone size; where given, it reads once, few, many or a size class.

size | J | D | V | CDR3 | DNA
- | TRBJ2-7 | TRBD1 | TRBV19 | CASSGGQANSYEQYF | TGTGCCAGTAGCGGAGGACAGGCCAACTCCTACGAGCAGTACTTC
- | TRBJ1-1 | - | TRBV30 | CAWRPIEGLAVVNTEAFF | TGTGCCTGGAGGCCAATTGAGGGCCTAGCGGTCGTGAACACTGAAGCTTTCTTT
- | TRBJ2-3 | - | TRBV6-4 | CASSVSFGGGTDTQYF | TGTGCCAGCAGTGTGTCGTTCGGGGGAGGCACAGATACGCAGTATTTT
- | TRBJ1-2 | TRBD1 | TRBV5-1 | CASSWGQGANYGYTF | TGCGCCAGCAGCTGGGGACAGGGTGCGAACTATGGCTACACCTTC
- | TRBJ2-5 | - | TRBV27 | CASSLILGETQYF | TGTGCCAGCAGTTTAATACTCGGGGAGACCCAGTACTTC
- | TRBJ2-1 | TRBD1 | TRBV2 | CASTEGQVNYNEQFF | TGTGCCAGCACAGAGGGACAGGTGAACTACAATGAGCAGTTCTTC
once | TRBJ1-2 | - | TRBV10-3 | CAIGDSDYGYTF | TGTGCCATCGGGGACTCCGACTATGGCTACACCTTC
few | TRBJ1-2 | TRBD1 | TRBV2 | CASSLGQSRYGYTF | TGTGCCAGCAGCTTGGGACAGTCCCGCTATGGCTACACCTTC
- | TRBJ1-1 | - | TRBV5-4 | CASSLAGVRKDTEAFF | TGTGCCAGCAGCTTGGCGGGAGTCAGGAAGGACACTGAAGCTTTCTTT
- | TRBJ1-3 | TRBD1 | TRBV4-1 | CASSQGAGGRSGNTIYF | TGCGCCAGCAGCCAAGGGGCAGGGGGCCGATCTGGAAACACCATATATTTT
- | TRBJ2-7 | TRBD1 | TRBV7-2 | CASTTSRDSPYEQYF | TGTGCCAGCACCACAAGTCGGGACAGTCCCTACGAGCAGTACTTC
- | TRBJ1-2 | - | TRBV28 | CASSFRGGGYTF | TGTGCCAGCAGTTTCCGGGGTGGCGGCTACACCTTC
- | TRBJ2-1 | - | TRBV4-1 | CASSAISYNEQFF | TGCGCCAGCAGCGCCATCAGTTACAATGAGCAGTTCTTC
- | TRBJ1-2 | TRBD1 | TRBV7-9 | CASSSGTGAYGYTF | TGTGCCAGCAGCTCTGGGACAGGGGCATATGGCTACACCTTC
- | TRBJ1-1 | - | TRBV7-9 | CASSLVSAEAFF | TGTGCCAGCAGCTTAGTTAGCGCTGAAGCTTTCTTT
- | TRBJ1-3 | - | TRBV6-5 | CASSPGSPSGNTIYF | TGTGCCAGCAGCCCCGGGTCCCCCTCTGGAAACACCATATATTTT